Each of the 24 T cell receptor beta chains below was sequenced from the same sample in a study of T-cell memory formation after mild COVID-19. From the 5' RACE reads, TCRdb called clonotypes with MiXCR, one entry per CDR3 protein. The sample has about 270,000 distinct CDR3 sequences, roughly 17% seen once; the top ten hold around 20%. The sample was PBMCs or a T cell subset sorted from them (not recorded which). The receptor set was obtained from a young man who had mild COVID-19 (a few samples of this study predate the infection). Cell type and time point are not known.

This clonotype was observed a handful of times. The CDR3 sequence is CATSDPTGRELFF. CDR3 DNA: TGTGCCACCAGTGACCCGACCGGTCGGGAGCTGTTTTTT. The chain joins TRBV24-1 to TRBJ2-2; the D is unclear. Deletions cut 4 bases from V and 9 bases from J, with 11 bases between. CDR3 length: 13 residues. Germline lookup yields CDR1 KGHDR and CDR2 SFDVKD.

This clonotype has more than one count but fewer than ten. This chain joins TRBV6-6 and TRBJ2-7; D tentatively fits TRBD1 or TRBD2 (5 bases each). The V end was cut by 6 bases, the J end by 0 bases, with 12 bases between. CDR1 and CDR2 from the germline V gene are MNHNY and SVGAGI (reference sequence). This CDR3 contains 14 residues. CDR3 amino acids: CASRGTASSYEQYV. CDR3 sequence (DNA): TGTGCCAGCAGAGGGACGGCTAGCTCCTACGAGCAGTACGTC.

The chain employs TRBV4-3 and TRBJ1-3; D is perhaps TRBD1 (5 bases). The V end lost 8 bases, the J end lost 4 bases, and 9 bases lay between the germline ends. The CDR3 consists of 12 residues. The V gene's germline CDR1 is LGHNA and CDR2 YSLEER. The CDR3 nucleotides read TGCGCCAGCGGGGCGCTGGGAAACACCATATATTTT. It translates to CASGALGNTIYF.

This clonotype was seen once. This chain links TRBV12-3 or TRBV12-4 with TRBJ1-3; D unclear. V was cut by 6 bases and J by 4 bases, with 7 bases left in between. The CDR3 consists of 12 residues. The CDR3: CASSTTGNTIYF. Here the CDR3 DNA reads TGTGCCAGCAGCACCACAGGAAACACCATATATTTT.

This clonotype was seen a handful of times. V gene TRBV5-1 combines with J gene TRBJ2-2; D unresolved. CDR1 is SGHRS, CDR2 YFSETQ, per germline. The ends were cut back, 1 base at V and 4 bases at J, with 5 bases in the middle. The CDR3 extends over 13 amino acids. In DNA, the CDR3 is TGCGCCAGCAGCTTGTTCGGCACCGGGGAGCTGTTTTTT. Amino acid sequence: CASSLFGTGELFF.

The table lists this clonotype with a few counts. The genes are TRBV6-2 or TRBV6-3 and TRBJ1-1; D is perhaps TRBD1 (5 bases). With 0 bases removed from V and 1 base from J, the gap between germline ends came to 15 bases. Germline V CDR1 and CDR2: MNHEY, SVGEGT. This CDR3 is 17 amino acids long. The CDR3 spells CASSYSISAGENTEAFF. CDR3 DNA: TGTGCCAGCAGTTACTCTATCTCGGCGGGGGAGAACACTGAAGCTTTCTTT.

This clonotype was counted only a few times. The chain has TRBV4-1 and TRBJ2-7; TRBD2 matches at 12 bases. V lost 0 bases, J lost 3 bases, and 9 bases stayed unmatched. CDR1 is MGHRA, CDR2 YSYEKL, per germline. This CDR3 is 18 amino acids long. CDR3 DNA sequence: TGCGCCAGCAGCCAAGAGGAGCACGCTAGCGGGGGGGTCTACGAGCAGTACTTC. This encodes CASSQEEHASGGVYEQYF.

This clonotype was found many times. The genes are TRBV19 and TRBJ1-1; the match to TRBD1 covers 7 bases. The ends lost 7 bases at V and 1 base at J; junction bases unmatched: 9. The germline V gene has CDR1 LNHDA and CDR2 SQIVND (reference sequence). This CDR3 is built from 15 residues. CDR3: CASNSRDRGNTEAFF. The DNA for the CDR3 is TGTGCCAGTAACTCGCGGGACAGAGGGAACACTGAAGCTTTCTTT.

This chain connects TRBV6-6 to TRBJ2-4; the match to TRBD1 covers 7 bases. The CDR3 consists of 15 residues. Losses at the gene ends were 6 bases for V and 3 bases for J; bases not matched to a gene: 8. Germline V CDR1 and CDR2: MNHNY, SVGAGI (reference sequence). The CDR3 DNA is TGTGCCAGCAGCCCCGGGGACAGCAACAAAAACATTCAGTACTTC. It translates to CASSPGDSNKNIQYF.

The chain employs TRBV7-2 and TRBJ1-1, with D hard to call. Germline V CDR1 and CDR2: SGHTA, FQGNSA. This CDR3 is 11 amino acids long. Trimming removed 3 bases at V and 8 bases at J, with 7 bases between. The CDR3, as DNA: TGTGCCAGCAGCTTTTATCACGAAGCTTTCTTT. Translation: CASSFYHEAFF.

For the CDR3, the DNA is TGTGCCATCAGTCCACAGCTACCCTGGAAGAAAGCTTTCTTT. This codes for CAISPQLPWKKAFF. The rearrangement joins TRBV10-3 to TRBJ1-1; D remains ambiguous. There are 14 residues in the CDR3. V lost 5 bases and J lost 9, with 19 bases in between. The germline V gene has CDR1 ENHRY and CDR2 SYGVKD.

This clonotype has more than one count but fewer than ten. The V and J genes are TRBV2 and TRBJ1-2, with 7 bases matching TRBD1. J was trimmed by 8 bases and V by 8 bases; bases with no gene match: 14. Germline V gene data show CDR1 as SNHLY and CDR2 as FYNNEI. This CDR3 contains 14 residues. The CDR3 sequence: CASEVGRGLFGYTF. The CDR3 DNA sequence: TGTGCCAGCGAAGTGGGGAGGGGGCTGTTCGGCTACACCTTC.

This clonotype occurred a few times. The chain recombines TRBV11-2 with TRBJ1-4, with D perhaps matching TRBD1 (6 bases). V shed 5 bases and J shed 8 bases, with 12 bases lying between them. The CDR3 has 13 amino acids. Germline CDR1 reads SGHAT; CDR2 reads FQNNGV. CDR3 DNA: TGTGCCAGCAGCCAACAGGGCTCGGAAAAACTGTTTTTT. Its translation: CASSQQGSEKLFF.

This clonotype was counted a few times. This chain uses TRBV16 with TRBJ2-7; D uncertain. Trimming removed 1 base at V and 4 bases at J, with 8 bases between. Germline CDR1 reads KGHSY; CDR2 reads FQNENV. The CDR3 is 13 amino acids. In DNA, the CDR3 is TGTGCCAGCAGCCAATTTTTGGGTTACGAGCAGTACGTC. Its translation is CASSQFLGYEQYV.

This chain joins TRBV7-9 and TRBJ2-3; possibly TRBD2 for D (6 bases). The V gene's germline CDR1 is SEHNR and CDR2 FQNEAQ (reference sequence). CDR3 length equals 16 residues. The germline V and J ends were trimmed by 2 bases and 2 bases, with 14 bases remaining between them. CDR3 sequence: CASSLHGGTDTDTQYF. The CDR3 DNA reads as TGTGCCAGCAGCTTACATGGGGGGACCGACACAGATACGCAGTATTTT.

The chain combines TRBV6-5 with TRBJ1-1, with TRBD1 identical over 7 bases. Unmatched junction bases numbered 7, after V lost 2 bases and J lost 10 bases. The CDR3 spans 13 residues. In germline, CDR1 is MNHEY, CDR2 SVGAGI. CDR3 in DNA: TGTGCCAGCAGTTACGTGGAGGGGGCGGGAGCTTTCTTT. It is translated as CASSYVEGAGAFF.

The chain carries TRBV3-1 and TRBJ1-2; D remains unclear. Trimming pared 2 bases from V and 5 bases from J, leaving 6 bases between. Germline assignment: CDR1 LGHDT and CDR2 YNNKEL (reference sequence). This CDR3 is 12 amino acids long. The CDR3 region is CASSQPTYGYTF. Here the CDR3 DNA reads TGTGCCAGCAGCCAACCGACGTATGGCTACACCTTC.

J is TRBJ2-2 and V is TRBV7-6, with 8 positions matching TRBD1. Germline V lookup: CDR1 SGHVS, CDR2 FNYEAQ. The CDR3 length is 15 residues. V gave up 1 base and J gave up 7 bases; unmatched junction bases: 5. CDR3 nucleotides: TGTGCCAGCAGCTTAGGACAGGGGTCAAGCGGGGAGCTGTTTTTT. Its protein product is CASSLGQGSSGELFF.

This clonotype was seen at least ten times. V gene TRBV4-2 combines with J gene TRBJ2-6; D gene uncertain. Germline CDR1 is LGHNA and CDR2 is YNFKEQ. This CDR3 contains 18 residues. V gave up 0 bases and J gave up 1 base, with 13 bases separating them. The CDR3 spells CASSQDSVGPSGANVLTF. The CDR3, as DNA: TGTGCCAGCAGCCAAGATTCGGTCGGGCCGTCTGGGGCCAACGTCCTGACTTTC.

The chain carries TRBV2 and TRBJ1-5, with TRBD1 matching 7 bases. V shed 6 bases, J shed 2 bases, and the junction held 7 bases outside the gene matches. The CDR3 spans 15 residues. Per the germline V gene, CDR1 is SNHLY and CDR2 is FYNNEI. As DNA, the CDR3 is TGTGCCAGCAGAGATCACAGGGGCGGCAATCAGCCCCAGCATTTT. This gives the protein CASRDHRGGNQPQHF.

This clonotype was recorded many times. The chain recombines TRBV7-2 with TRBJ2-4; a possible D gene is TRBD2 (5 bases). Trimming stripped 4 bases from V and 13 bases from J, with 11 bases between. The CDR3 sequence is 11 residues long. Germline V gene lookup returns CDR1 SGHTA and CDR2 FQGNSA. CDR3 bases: TGTGCCAGCAGCTCCGGACTTTTGCAGTACTTC. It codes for CASSSGLLQYF.

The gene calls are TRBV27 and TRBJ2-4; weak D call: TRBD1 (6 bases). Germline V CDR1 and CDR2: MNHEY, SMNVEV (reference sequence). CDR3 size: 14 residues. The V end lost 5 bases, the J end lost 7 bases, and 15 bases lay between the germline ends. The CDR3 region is CASSRSGTSNIQYF. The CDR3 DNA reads TGTGCCAGCAGTAGATCCGGGACAAGTAACATTCAGTACTTC.

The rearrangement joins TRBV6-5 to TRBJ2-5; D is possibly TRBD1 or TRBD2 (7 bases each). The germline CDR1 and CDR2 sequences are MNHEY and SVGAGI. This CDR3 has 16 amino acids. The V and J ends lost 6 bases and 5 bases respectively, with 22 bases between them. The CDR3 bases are TGTGCCAGCAGAGACCTCACAGGGGTGGGAGGGGAGACCCAGTACTTC. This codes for CASRDLTGVGGETQYF.

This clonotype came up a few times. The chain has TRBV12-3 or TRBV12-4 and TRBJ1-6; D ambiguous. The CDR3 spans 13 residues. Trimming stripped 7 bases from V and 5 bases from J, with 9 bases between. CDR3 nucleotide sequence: TGTGCCAGCACACCTCGGGATAATTCACCCCTCCACTTT. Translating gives CASTPRDNSPLHF.